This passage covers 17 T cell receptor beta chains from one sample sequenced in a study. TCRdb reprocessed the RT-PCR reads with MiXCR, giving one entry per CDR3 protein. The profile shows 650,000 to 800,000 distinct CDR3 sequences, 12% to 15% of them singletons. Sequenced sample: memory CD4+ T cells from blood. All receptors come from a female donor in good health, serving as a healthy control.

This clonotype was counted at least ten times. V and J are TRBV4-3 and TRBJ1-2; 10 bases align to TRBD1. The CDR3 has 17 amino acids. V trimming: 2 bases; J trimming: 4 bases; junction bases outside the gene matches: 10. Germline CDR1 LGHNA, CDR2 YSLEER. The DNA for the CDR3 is TGCGCCAGCAGCCAATCTTGGTCGGACAGGGGGGGCTATGGCTACACCTTC. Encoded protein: CASSQSWSDRGGYGYTF.

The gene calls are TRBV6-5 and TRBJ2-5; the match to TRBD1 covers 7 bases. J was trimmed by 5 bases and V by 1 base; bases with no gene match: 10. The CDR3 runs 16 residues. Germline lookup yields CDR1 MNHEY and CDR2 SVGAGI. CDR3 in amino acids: CASSYLKTGRGETQYF. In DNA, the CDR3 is TGTGCCAGCAGTTACTTAAAGACAGGGAGAGGGGAGACCCAGTACTTC.

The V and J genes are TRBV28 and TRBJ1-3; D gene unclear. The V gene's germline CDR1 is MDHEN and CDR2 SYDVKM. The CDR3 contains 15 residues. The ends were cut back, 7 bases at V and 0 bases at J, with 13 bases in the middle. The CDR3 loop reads CASTKPGISGNTIYF. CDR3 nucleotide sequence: TGTGCCAGCACCAAACCCGGCATCTCTGGAAACACCATATATTTT.

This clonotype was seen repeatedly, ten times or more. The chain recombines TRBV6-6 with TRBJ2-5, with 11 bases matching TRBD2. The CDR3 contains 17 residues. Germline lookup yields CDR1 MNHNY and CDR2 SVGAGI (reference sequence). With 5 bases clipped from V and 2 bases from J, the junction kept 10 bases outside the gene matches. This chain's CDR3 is CASSGGLTSGAQETQYF. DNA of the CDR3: TGTGCCAGCAGTGGGGGTCTGACTAGCGGGGCTCAAGAGACCCAGTACTTC.

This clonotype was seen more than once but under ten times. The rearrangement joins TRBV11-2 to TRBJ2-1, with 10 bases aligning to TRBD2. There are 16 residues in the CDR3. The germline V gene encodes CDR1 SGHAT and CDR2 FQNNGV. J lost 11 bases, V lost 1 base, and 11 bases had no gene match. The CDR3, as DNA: TGTGCCAGCAGCTTAGCCCTAGCGGGAGAGGGTGGGAAGCAGTTCTTC. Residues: CASSLALAGEGGKQFF.

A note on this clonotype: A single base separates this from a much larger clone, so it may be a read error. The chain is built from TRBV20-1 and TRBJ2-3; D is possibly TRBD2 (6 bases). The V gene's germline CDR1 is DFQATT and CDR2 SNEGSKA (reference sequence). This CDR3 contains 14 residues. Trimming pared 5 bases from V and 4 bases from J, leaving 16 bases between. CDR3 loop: CSAAWPSGADTQYF. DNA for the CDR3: TGCAGTGCTGCCTGGCCGTCGGGAGCAGATACGCAGTATTTT.

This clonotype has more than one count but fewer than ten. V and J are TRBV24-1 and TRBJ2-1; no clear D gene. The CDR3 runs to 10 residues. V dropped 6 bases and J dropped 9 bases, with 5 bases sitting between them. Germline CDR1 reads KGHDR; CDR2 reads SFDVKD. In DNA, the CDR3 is TGTGCCACCAGTAAACCTGAGCAGTTCTTC. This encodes CATSKPEQFF.

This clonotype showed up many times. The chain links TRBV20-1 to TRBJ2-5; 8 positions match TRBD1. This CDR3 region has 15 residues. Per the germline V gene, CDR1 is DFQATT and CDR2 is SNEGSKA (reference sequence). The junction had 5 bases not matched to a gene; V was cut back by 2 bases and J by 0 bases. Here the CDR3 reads CSARNPGQDQETQYF. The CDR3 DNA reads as TGCAGTGCTAGAAACCCGGGACAGGACCAAGAGACCCAGTACTTC.

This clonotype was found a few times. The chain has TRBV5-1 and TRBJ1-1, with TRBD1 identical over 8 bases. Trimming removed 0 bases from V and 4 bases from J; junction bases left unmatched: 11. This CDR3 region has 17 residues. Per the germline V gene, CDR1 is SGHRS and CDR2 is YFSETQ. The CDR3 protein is CASSLGLIGQGVTEAFF. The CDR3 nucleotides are TGCGCCAGCAGCTTGGGACTAATCGGACAGGGTGTCACTGAAGCTTTCTTT.

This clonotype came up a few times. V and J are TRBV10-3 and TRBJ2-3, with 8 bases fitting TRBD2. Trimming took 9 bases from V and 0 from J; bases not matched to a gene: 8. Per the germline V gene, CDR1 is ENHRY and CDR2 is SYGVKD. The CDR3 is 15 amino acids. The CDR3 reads CAIKRERGSTDTQYF. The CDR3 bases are TGTGCCATAAAGAGGGAGCGGGGGAGCACAGATACGCAGTATTTT.

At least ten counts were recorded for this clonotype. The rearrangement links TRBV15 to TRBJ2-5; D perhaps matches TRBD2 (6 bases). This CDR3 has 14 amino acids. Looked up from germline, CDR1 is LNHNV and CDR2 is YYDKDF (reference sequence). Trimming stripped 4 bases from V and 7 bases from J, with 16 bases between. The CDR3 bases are TGTGCCACCAGCATACTAGCTGCTCAGGGGACCCAGTACTTC. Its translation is CATSILAAQGTQYF.

CDR3 region: CASSARPVSYEQYF. The CDR3 coding sequence is TGTGCCAGCAGCGCCCGCCCGGTCTCCTACGAGCAGTACTTC. The V call is TRBV7-2, the J call TRBJ2-7; D not resolved. The V gene lost 5 bases and the J gene lost 0 bases, with 11 bases spanning the gap. Germline V lookup: CDR1 SGHTA, CDR2 FQGNSA. The CDR3 totals 14 residues.

The CDR3 nucleotides read TGTGCCAGCAGCTTAGTGGGGACAGGCAGGCCTAATGAAAAACTGTTTTTT. Translated: CASSLVGTGRPNEKLFF. The rearrangement joins TRBV7-2 to TRBJ1-4; TRBD1 agrees at 8 bases. The germline V gene has CDR1 SGHTA and CDR2 FQGNSA. CDR3 length: 17 residues. The junction had 7 bases not matched to a gene; V was cut back by 1 base and J by 3 bases.

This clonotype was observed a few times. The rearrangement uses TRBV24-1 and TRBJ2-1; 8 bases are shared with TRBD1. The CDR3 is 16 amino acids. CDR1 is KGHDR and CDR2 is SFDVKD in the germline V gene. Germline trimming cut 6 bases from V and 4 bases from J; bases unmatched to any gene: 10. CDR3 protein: CATSSPVGQGYNEQFF. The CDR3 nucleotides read TGTGCCACCAGTTCCCCCGTCGGACAGGGTTACAATGAGCAGTTCTTC.

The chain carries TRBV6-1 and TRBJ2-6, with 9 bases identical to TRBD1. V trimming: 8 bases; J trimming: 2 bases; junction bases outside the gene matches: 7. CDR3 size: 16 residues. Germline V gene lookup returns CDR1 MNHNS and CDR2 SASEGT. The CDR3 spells CASDNRGQAGANVLTF. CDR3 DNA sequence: TGTGCCAGCGATAACAGGGGGCAGGCTGGGGCCAACGTCCTGACTTTC.

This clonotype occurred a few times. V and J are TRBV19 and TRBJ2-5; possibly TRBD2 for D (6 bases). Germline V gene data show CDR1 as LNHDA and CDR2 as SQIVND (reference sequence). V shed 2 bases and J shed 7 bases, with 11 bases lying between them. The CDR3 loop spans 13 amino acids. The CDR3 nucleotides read TGTGCCAGTAGTATAAGGGACGGGGGGACCCAGTACTTC. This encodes CASSIRDGGTQYF.

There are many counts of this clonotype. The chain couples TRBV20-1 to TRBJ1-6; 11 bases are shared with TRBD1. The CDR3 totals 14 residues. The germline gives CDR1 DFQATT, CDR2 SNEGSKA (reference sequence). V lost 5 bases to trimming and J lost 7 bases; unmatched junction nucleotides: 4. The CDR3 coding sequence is TGCAGTGCTCGCCGGGACAGGGGGAATTCACCCCTCCACTTT. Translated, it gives CSARRDRGNSPLHF.